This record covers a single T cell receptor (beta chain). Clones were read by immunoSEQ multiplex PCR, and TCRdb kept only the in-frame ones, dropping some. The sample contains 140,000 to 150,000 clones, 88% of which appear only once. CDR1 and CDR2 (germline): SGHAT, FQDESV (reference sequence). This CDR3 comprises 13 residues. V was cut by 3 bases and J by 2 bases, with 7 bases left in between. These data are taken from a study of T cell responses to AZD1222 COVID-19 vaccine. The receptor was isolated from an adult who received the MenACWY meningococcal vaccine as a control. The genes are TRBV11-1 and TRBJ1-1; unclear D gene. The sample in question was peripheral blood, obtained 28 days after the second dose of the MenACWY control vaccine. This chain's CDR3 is CASSLHRNTEAFF. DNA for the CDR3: TGTGCCAGCAGCTTGCACAGAAACACTGAAGCTTTCTTT.